The clone carrying this T cell receptor beta chain was detected a few times. This specimen comes from a study of T-cell reconstitution after alpha-beta-depleted transplantation in children. Preparing the TCRbeta library involved the use of unique molecular identifiers. TCRdb reanalysed the PCR reads using MiXCR and keeps one entry per CDR3 protein. This table holds 420,000 or so distinct CDR3 sequences, 11% found once. Trimming stripped 2 bases from V and 2 bases from J, with 12 bases between. CDR1 is MNHEY and CDR2 is SVGAGI in the germline V gene. The CDR3 contains 15 residues. Sequencing was performed on PBMCs from the stem cell graft donor, taken from the stem cell graft. The clonotype originates from a human donor who donated a stem cell graft to a child with acute myeloid leukemia. The chain recombines TRBV6-5 with TRBJ2-5, with D perhaps matching TRBD2 (5 bases). In nucleotides, the CDR3 is TGTGCCAGCAGTTACAGCGCTAGCTTGCAAGAGACCCAGTACTTC. Encoded protein: CASSYSASLQETQYF.